This TCR beta chain was recorded in a study of cytomegalovirus exposure and HLA in healthy donors. Study overall: Later analysis reported that the approximately 120 validation repertoires shared the platform of the 650 to 700 first-cohort repertoires. Study results and limitations: Associated with cytomegalovirus, according to the listing, were approximately 160 TCR beta chains.

The donors belonged to the roughly 130-subject validation cohort, separate from the roughly 710-subject first cohort. The assay was immunoSEQ multiplex PCR, and TCRdb's table has in-frame clones only and misses some. The data hold a few hundred thousand clones, with 80% to 90% observed a single time. CDR1 and CDR2 (germline): MNHNS, SASEGT. The CDR3 is 17 amino acids. V was pared by 3 bases and J by 1 base, with 10 bases of the junction left unmatched. On this clone: Its antigen is currently unknown.

The sample consisted of PBMCs. The chain links TRBV6-1 to TRBJ2-5; 8 positions match TRBD1. The clonotype comes from a woman aged 18 to 35 in good health and CMV-seronegative. The CDR3 protein is CASSDVGRGPPQETQYF. The CDR3 DNA sequence: TGTGCCAGCAGTGACGTGGGCAGGGGGCCCCCCCAAGAGACCCAGTACTTC.